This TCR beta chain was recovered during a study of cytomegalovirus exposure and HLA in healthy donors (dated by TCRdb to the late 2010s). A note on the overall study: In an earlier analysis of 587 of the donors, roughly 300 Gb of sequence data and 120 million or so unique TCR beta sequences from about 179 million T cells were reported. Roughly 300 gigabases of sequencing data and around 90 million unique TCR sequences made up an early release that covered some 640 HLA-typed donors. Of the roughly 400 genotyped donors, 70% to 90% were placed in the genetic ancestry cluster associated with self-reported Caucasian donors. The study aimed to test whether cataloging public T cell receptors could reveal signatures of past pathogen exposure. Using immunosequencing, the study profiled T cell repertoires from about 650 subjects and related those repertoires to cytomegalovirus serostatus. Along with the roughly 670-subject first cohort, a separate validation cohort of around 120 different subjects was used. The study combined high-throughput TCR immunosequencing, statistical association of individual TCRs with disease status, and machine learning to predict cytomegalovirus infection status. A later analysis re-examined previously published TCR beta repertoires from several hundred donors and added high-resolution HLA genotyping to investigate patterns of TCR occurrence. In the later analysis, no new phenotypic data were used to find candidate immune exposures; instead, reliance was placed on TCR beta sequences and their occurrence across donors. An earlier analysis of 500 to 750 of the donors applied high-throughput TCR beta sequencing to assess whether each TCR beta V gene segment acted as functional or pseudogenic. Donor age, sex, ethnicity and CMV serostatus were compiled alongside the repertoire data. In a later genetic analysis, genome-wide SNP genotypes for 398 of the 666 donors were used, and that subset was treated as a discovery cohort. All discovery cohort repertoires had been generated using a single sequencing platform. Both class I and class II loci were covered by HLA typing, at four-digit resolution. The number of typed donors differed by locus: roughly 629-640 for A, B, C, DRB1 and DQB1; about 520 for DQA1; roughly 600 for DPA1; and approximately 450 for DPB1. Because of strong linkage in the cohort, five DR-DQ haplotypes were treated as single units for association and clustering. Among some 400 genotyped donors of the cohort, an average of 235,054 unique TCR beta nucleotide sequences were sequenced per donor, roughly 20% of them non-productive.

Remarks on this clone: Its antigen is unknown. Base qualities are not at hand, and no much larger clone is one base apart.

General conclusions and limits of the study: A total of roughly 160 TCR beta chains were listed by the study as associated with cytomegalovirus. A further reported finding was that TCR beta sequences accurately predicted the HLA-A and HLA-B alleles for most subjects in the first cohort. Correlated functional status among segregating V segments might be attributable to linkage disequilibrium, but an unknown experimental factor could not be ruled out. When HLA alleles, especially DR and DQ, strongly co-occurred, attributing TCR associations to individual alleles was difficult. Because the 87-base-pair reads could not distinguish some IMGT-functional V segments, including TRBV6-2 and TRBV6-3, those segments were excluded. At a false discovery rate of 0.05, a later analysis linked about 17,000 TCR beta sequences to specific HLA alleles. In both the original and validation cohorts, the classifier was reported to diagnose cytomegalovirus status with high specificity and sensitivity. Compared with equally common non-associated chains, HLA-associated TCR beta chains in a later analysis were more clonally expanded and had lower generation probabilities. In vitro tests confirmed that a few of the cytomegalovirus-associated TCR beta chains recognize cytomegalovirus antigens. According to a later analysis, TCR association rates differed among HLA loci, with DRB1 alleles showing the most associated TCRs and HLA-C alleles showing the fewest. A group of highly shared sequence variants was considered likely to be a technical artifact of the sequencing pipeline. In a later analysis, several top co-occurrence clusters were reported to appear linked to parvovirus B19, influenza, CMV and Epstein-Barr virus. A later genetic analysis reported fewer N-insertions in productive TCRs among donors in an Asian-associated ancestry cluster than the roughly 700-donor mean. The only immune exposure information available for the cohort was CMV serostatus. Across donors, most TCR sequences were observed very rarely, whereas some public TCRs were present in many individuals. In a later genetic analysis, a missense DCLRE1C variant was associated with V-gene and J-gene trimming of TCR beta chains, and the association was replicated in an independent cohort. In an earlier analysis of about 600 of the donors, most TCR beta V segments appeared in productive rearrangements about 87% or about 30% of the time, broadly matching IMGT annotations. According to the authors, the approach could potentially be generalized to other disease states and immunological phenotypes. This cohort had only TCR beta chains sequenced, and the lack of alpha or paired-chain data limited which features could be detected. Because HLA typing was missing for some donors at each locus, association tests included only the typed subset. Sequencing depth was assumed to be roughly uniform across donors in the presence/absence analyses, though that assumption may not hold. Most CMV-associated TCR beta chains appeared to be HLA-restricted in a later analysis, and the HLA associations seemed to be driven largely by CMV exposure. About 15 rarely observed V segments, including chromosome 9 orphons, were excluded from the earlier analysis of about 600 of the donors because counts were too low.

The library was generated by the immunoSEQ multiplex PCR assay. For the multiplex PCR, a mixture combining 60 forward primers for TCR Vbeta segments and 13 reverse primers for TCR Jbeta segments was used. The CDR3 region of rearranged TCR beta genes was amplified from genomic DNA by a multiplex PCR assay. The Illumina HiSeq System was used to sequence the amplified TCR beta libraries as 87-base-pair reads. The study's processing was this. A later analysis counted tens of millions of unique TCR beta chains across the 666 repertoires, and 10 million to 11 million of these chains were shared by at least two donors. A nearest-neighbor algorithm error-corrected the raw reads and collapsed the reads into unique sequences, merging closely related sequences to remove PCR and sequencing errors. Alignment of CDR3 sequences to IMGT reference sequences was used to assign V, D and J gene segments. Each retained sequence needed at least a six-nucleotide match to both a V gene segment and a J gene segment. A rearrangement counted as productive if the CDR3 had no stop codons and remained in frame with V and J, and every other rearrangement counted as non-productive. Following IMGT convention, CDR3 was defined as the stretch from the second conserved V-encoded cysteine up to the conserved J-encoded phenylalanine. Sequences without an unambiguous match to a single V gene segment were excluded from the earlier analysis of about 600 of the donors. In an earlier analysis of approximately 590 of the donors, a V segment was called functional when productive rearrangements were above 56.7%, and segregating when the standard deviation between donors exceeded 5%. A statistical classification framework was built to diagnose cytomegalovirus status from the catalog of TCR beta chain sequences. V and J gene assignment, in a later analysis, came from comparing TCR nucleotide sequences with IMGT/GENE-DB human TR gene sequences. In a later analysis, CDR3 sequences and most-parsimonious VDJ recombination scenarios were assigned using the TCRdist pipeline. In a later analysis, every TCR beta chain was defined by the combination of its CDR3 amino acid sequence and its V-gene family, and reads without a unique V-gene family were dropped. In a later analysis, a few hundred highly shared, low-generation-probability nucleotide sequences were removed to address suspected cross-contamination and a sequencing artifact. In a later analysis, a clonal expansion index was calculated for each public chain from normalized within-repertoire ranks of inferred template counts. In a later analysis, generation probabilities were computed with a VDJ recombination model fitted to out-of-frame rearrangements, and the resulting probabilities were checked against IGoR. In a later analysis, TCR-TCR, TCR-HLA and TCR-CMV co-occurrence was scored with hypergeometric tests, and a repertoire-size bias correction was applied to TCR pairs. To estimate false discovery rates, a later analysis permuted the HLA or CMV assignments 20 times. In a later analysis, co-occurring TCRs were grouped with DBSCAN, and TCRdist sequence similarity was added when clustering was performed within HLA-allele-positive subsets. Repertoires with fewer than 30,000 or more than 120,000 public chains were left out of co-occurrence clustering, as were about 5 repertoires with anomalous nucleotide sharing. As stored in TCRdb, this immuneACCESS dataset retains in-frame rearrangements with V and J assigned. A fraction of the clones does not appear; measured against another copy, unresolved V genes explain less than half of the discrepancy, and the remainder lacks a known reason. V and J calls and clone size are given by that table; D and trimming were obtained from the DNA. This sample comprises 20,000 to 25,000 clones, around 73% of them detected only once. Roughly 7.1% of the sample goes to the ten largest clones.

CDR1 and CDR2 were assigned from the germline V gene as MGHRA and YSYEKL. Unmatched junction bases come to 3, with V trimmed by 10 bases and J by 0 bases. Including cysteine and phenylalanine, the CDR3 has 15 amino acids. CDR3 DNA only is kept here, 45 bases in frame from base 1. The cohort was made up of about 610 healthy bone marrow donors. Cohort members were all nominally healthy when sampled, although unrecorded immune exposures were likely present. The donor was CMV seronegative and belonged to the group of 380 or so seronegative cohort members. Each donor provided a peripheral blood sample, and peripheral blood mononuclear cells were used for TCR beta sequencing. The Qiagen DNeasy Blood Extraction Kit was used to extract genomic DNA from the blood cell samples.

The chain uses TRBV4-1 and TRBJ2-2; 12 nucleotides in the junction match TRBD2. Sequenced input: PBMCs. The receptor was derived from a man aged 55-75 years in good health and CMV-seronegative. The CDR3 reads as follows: CAIGLAGTNTGELFF. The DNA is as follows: TGCGCCATAGGACTAGCGGGGACGAACACCGGGGAGCTGTTTTTT.